The 29 T cell receptor beta chains reported below all come from one sample, sequenced in a study of blood T cell repertoires in COVID-19. Generated by immunoSEQ multiplex PCR, the TCRdb table keeps only in-frame clones and is missing some. This sample carries around 90,000 clones, approximately 78% of them seen once, and the ten largest clones take more than 10%. The specimen was peripheral blood. These receptor sequences come from a human donor in a cohort sampled during active COVID-19.

V gene TRBV5-1 combines with J gene TRBJ2-5; 9 nucleotides agree with TRBD1. CDR1 is SGHRS, CDR2 YFSETQ, per germline. V was pared by 4 bases and J by 2 bases, with 6 bases of the junction left unmatched. There are 15 residues in the CDR3. As DNA, the CDR3 is TGCGCCAGCAGCACCGGGACAGGGCCACAAGAGACCCAGTACTTC. Translating it yields CASSTGTGPQETQYF.

The chain combines TRBV2 with TRBJ2-1; possibly TRBD2 for D (7 bases). The germline gives CDR1 SNHLY, CDR2 FYNNEI. V gave up 2 bases and J gave up 9 bases, with 14 bases separating them. The CDR3 contains 14 residues. CDR3 in DNA: TGTGCCAGCAGTGAAACGGGGGGCGGACTTGAGCAGTTCTTC. It encodes CASSETGGGLEQFF.

This sequence joins TRBV4-3 and TRBJ2-2, with D possibly being TRBD2 (5 bases). This CDR3 is 14 amino acids long. Per germline, CDR1 LGHNA and CDR2 YSLEER. V shed 4 bases and J shed 6 bases, with 12 bases lying between them. The CDR3 DNA sequence: TGCGCCAGCAGCCGTCGAGGAGGAGCCGGGGAGCTGTTTTTT. Its translation is CASSRRGGAGELFF.

The V gene is TRBV10-3, the J gene TRBJ2-2; D perhaps matches TRBD1 (5 bases). Trimming left V 2 bases short and J 4 bases short, with 5 bases between. Per the germline V gene, CDR1 is ENHRY and CDR2 is SYGVKD. The CDR3 is made up of 13 amino acids. The CDR3 DNA is TGTGCCATCAGTGAGGACAGCACCGGGGAGCTGTTTTTT. Translated: CAISEDSTGELFF.

This sequence joins TRBV6-2 or TRBV6-3 and TRBJ2-6; 7 bases match TRBD1. This CDR3 spans 15 amino acids. Germline lookup yields CDR1 MNHEY and CDR2 SVGEGT. V was clipped by 5 bases and J by 0 bases; unmatched bases: 1. Here the CDR3 DNA reads TGTGCCAGCAGTAGGGACAGCTCTGGGGCCAACGTCCTGACTTTC. This translates into CASSRDSSGANVLTF.

J is TRBJ2-2 and V is TRBV7-3; weak D call: TRBD2 (6 bases). V was shortened by 2 bases and J by 5 bases, with 9 bases between the two germline ends. Per the germline V gene, CDR1 is SGHTA and CDR2 is FQGTGA. This CDR3 spans 14 amino acids. The CDR3 is CASSLSGGTGELFF. The CDR3 bases are TGTGCCAGCAGCTTATCCGGGGGTACCGGGGAGCTGTTTTTT.

This sequence joins TRBV5-6 and TRBJ2-7, with D possibly matching TRBD2 (5 bases). The CDR3 totals 16 residues. Deletions cut 5 bases from V and 2 bases from J, with 20 bases between. CDR1 and CDR2 from the germline V gene are SGHDT and YYEEEE. Here the CDR3 DNA reads TGTGCCAGCAGGCCCCTTCAACAAGGGAGCCCCTACGAGCAGTACTTC. Encoded protein: CASRPLQQGSPYEQYF.

The V and J genes are TRBV27 and TRBJ2-1; 11 bases map to TRBD2. CDR3 length: 17 residues. Germline CDR1 and CDR2: MNHEY and SMNVEV (reference sequence). The ends lost 5 bases at V and 0 bases at J; junction bases unmatched: 6. CDR3 DNA: TGTGCCAGCAGTAGTCGACTAGCGGGGTTCTCCTACAATGAGCAGTTCTTC. Translated: CASSSRLAGFSYNEQFF.

The CDR3 nucleotides read TGTGCCAGCAGTTCCCAGGGTTCTGGGGCCAACGTCCTGACTTTC. It yields the protein CASSSQGSGANVLTF. The rearrangement uses TRBV6-5 and TRBJ2-6, with D tentatively TRBD1 (5 bases). The CDR3 has 15 amino acids. The V gene's germline CDR1 is MNHEY and CDR2 SVGAGI. Trimming shortened V by 4 bases and J by 1 base, and 8 bases separated the two germline ends.

This chain connects TRBV3-1 (or the pseudogene TRBV3-2) to TRBJ1-4, with D unresolved. The CDR3 length is 19 residues. Germline lookup yields CDR1 LGHDT and CDR2 YNNKEL (reference sequence). Between the trimmed V and J ends, which lost 1 base and 5 bases, there was a span of 23 bases. The CDR3 DNA sequence: TGTGCCAGCAGCCAAGTCCCCCCGGGGATAAACGGTAGGAATGAAAAACTGTTTTTT. Its translation: CASSQVPPGINGRNEKLFF.

The V gene is TRBV10-3, the J gene TRBJ1-6; 8 bases agree with TRBD1. CDR1 ENHRY and CDR2 SYGVKD come from the germline V gene. The CDR3 consists of 15 residues. Losses at the gene ends were 0 bases for V and 7 bases for J; bases not matched to a gene: 2. As DNA, the CDR3 is TGTGCCATCAGTGAGTCGACAGGGGCCAATTCACCCCTCCACTTT. Its translation is CAISESTGANSPLHF.

The chain is built from TRBV11-1 and TRBJ2-7; maybe TRBD2 (6 bases). The length of the CDR3 is 14 residues. CDR1 is SGHAT, CDR2 FQDESV, per germline (reference sequence). V was trimmed by 5 bases and J by 0 bases, leaving 11 bases between them. CDR3 in DNA: TGTGCCAGCAGCGGAGTGGGGGGCTCCTACGAGCAGTACTTC. This codes for CASSGVGGSYEQYF.

V and J are TRBV5-6 and TRBJ2-4; weak D call: TRBD2 (7 bases). CDR1 is SGHDT and CDR2 is YYEEEE in the germline V gene. There are 16 residues in the CDR3. Deletions cut 2 bases from V and 0 bases from J, with 12 bases between. The CDR3, as DNA: TGTGCCAGCAGCTTCCTGGGGGGGCTAGCCAAAAACATTCAGTACTTC. Its translation is CASSFLGGLAKNIQYF.

There are a few counts of this clone. This rearrangement joins TRBV5-1 to TRBJ1-6; 7 bases align to TRBD1. Trimming removed 0 bases from V and 7 bases from J; junction bases left unmatched: 4. The CDR3 totals 15 residues. CDR1 is SGHRS, CDR2 YFSETQ, per germline. The DNA of the CDR3 is TGCGCCAGCAGCTTGGACAGGGGTGGGAATTCACCCCTCCACTTT. This sequence encodes CASSLDRGGNSPLHF.

The V and J genes are TRBV5-8 and TRBJ2-1; D call uncertain. Germline V gene lookup returns CDR1 SGHTS and CDR2 YDEGEE. The CDR3 extends over 15 amino acids. With 0 bases removed from V and 1 base from J, the gap between germline ends came to 8 bases. The CDR3 loop reads CASSLGLASYNEQFF. The CDR3 DNA reads as TGTGCCAGCAGCTTGGGTCTCGCGTCCTACAATGAGCAGTTCTTC.

The V and J genes are TRBV24-1 and TRBJ2-3; TRBD2 is a possible D gene (6 bases). CDR1 is KGHDR and CDR2 is SFDVKD in the germline V gene. The CDR3 totals 13 residues. The ends were cut back, 5 bases at V and 2 bases at J, with 7 bases in the middle. The CDR3 sequence: CATSGRVTDTQYF. The CDR3, as DNA: TGTGCCACCAGTGGGAGGGTCACAGATACGCAGTATTTT.

This chain uses TRBV3-1 (or the pseudogene TRBV3-2) with TRBJ2-3, with unresolved D. V gave up 1 base and J gave up 5 bases, with 10 bases separating them. The V gene's germline CDR1 is LGHDT and CDR2 YNNKEL (reference sequence). The CDR3 runs to 14 residues. This CDR3 is CASSQAHTRDTQYF. Here the CDR3 DNA reads TGTGCCAGCAGCCAAGCCCACACAAGAGATACGCAGTATTTT.

V is TRBV5-6 and J is TRBJ2-1; TRBD2 agrees at 14 bases. Germline CDR1 reads SGHDT; CDR2 reads YYEEEE. The V and J ends lost 1 base and 9 bases, in that order; junction bases with no gene match: 9. The CDR3 is 17 residues long. The DNA for the CDR3 is TGTGCCAGCAGCTTGTCGACTAGCGGGGGGGAAATGTTTGAGCAGTTCTTC. Translating gives CASSLSTSGGEMFEQFF. The full variable domain, rest sourced from reference TRBV5-6 and TRBJ2-1, is DAGVTQSPTHLIKTRGQQVTLRCSPKSGHDTVSWYQQALGQGPQFIFQYYEEEERQRGNFPDRFSGHQFPNYSSELNVNALLLGDSALYLCASSLSTSGGEMFEQFFGPGTRLTVL.

This chain joins TRBV18 and TRBJ2-1, with 13 bases identical to TRBD2. Germline lookup yields CDR1 KGHSH and CDR2 LQKENI. The CDR3 covers 15 residues. The V and J ends lost 6 bases and 5 bases, in that order; junction bases with no gene match: 4. CDR3 sequence (DNA): TGTGCCAGCTCCCCAGGACTAGCGGGGGACAATGAGCAGTTCTTC. Amino acids: CASSPGLAGDNEQFF.

This clone has a handful of counts. The chain links TRBV10-1 to TRBJ1-5; 9 bases map to TRBD1. Germline V gives CDR1 WNHNN, CDR2 SYGVQD (reference sequence). The V and J ends lost 5 bases and 3 bases, in that order; junction bases with no gene match: 5. The CDR3 contains 15 residues. DNA for the CDR3: TGCGCCAGCAGTCCCGGGACAGGGAACAATCAGCCCCAGCATTTT. Protein sequence: CASSPGTGNNQPQHF.

The V and J genes are TRBV5-1 and TRBJ2-3, with TRBD1 as a possible D gene (6 bases). The CDR3 length is 16 residues. Per the germline V gene, CDR1 is SGHRS and CDR2 is YFSETQ. V gave up 1 base and J gave up 5 bases, with 17 bases separating them. CDR3: CASSLSPARGGDTQYF. The DNA for the CDR3 is TGCGCCAGCAGCTTGTCACCTGCCAGGGGTGGAGATACGCAGTATTTT.

The rearrangement links TRBV27 to TRBJ1-2; D not certain. Germline V gene data show CDR1 as MNHEY and CDR2 as SMNVEV (reference sequence). This CDR3 region has 15 residues. The V end lost 7 bases, the J end lost 3 bases, and 18 bases lay between the germline ends. CDR3 DNA: TGTGCCAGCAACCCAAGTCACGGGTCGTACTATGGCTACACCTTC. This codes for CASNPSHGSYYGYTF.

The V gene is TRBV7-2, the J gene TRBJ2-5; 7 bases line up with TRBD1. CDR3 length: 13 residues. Germline CDR1 reads SGHTA; CDR2 reads FQGNSA. Trimming at V came to 6 bases and at J to 2 bases, leaving 3 bases not matched to a gene. The CDR3 DNA reads TGTGCCAGCAGTTGGGGACAGCAAGAGACCCAGTACTTC. Protein sequence: CASSWGQQETQYF.

The chain uses TRBV7-2 and TRBJ1-2; 7 bases are a match to TRBD1. In germline, CDR1 is SGHTA, CDR2 FQGNSA. The V segment lost 1 base and the J segment 7 bases; nucleotides outside the gene matches: 3. CDR3 size: 13 residues. The CDR3 DNA reads TGTGCCAGCAGCTTAGACTACAGGGGTGGCTACACCTTC. Translation: CASSLDYRGGYTF.

V gene TRBV5-1 combines with J gene TRBJ2-2; maybe TRBD2 (6 bases). V dropped 4 bases and J dropped 6 bases, with 16 bases sitting between them. The CDR3 runs to 15 residues. Germline values: CDR1 SGHRS, CDR2 YFSETQ. In DNA form, the CDR3 reads TGCGCCAGCAGCGGGAGGCGTTGGGATGCCGGGGAGCTGTTTTTT. It specifies CASSGRRWDAGELFF.

The rearrangement uses TRBV7-8 and TRBJ1-5; the match to TRBD1 covers 9 bases. The CDR3 loop spans 14 amino acids. The germline V gene has CDR1 SGHVS and CDR2 FQNEAQ. With V trimmed by 6 bases and J by 1 base, 1 base remained unmatched. For the CDR3, the DNA is TGTGCCAGCAGGGACAGGGGAAGCAATCAGCCCCAGCATTTT. It encodes CASRDRGSNQPQHF. Full variable domain (missing parts from reference TRBV7-8 and TRBJ1-5): GAGVSQSPRYKVAKRGQDVALRCDPISGHVSLFWYQQALGQGPEFLTYFQNEAQLDKSGLPSDRFFAERPEGSVSTLKIQRTQQEDSAVYLCASRDRGSNQPQHFGDGTRLSIL.

This CDR3 reads CASSHGTGGGRNQPQHF. The CDR3 DNA follows: TGTGCCAGCAGCCATGGTACAGGGGGCGGAAGAAATCAGCCCCAGCATTTT. V is TRBV7-8 and J is TRBJ1-5, with 9 bases identical to TRBD1. The junction had 12 bases not matched to a gene; V was cut back by 5 bases and J by 4 bases. This CDR3 contains 17 residues. Germline CDR1 is SGHVS and CDR2 is FQNEAQ.

This clone was detected a few times. The chain is built from TRBV4-1 and TRBJ1-1; D call uncertain. Trimming left V 6 bases short and J 7 bases short, with 15 bases between. Germline V gives CDR1 MGHRA, CDR2 YSYEKL. The CDR3 has 13 amino acids. The CDR3 DNA reads TGCGCCAGCAGGCCAAGGGTACGGGATGAAGCTTTCTTT. The encoded protein is CASRPRVRDEAFF.

The chain employs TRBV2 and TRBJ2-5; D is perhaps TRBD2 (6 bases). Germline CDR1 is SNHLY and CDR2 is FYNNEI. CDR3 size: 15 residues. V was pared by 7 bases and J by 3 bases, with 18 bases between. The CDR3 loop is CASKRDSPWEETQYF. As DNA, the CDR3 is TGTGCCAGCAAAAGGGACTCCCCATGGGAAGAGACCCAGTACTTC. The full variable domain, with the rest looked up from reference TRBV2 and TRBJ2-5, is EPEVTQTPSHQVTQMGQEVILRCVPISNHLYFYWYRQILGQKVEFLVSFYNNEISEKSEIFDDQFSVERPDGSNFTLKIRSTKLEDSAMYFCASKRDSPWEETQYFGPGTRLLVL.